This T cell receptor (beta chain) was observed in a study of response to subunit inactivated influenza vaccine. Study-wide results and caveats: There was a suggestion from the authors that each seasonal influenza vaccination recruits few new T cells.

The CDR3 is made up of 16 amino acids. J was trimmed by 6 bases and V by 0 bases; bases with no gene match: 7. Germline loops: CDR1 LNHNV, CDR2 YYDKDF (reference sequence). From the RT-PCR reads, TCRdb called clonotypes with MiXCR, one entry per CDR3 protein. There are a few hundred thousand distinct CDR3 sequences in the sample; roughly 11% occur only once, and 10% to 15% lies in the top ten. In this sample, this clonotype turned up many times. Antigen specificity is unknown. The sample in question was PBMCs from blood, obtained roughly 47 days after vaccination. The V and J genes are TRBV15 and TRBJ2-1; the match to TRBD2 covers 8 bases. The source is a man aged 50 or older who received an inactivated influenza vaccine. CDR3 in DNA: TGTGCCACCAGCAGAGAAGTGGCGGGGGGACTCAATGAGCAGTTCTTC. Protein: CATSREVAGGLNEQFF.